This is a list of T cell receptor beta chains from one sample in a study of cytomegalovirus exposure and HLA in healthy donors. The table came from immunoSEQ multiplex PCR; TCRdb's copy has only in-frame clones and leaves some out. The top ten clones hold under 4.5% of a sample with roughly 100,000 clones, around 77% of them seen once. The sample consisted of PBMCs. These receptors all stem from a man aged 45 to 65 in good health and CMV-seropositive. Each CDR3 is given without its conserved first and last residue. Fields, in order: J gene, D gene, V gene, CDR3 protein. D genes are given only for firm matches.

>TRBJ2-1|TRBD2|TRBV11-3
ASSPTSGGSYNEQL
>TRBJ1-5|.|TRBV30
AWSPGSQNNQPQH
>TRBJ2-7|.|TRBV7-2
ASSDRGSISYEQY
>TRBJ1-1|TRBD1|TRBV13
ASSLGGGNPLAF
>TRBJ2-7|TRBD2|TRBV4-1
ASSQPISGRAHEQY
>TRBJ2-2|.|TRBV6-5
ASSPRLANTGELF
>TRBJ2-1|TRBD1|TRBV19
ASHGQGDEQF
>TRBJ2-7|.|TRBV2
ASTARVGEQY
>TRBJ1-1|.|TRBV7-9
ASSSSGTGMNTEAF
>TRBJ2-1|.|TRBV9
ASSVVSTNEQF
>TRBJ2-3|.|TRBV5-1
ASSSPVGRGDTQY
>TRBJ1-4|.|TRBV7-2
ASSLRGQHNEKLF
>TRBJ2-1|.|TRBV29-1
SVEDHTSYNEQF
>TRBJ1-2|TRBD1|TRBV5-1
ASSPLDEGAVSGYT
>TRBJ1-1|.|TRBV27
ASSLWPWGPEAF
>TRBJ1-4|.|TRBV7-2
ASSLGQARGEKLF
>TRBJ2-3|TRBD1|TRBV5-1
ASSLEAGGGEDTQY
>.|TRBD1|TRBV29-1
SVAGTGAIFSYEQY
>TRBJ2-3|TRBD2|TRBV27
ASSPYSGVSTDTQY
>TRBJ1-1|.|TRBV30
ASRGGRTEAF
>TRBJ2-2|TRBD2|TRBV7-9
ASSVGGTGELF
>TRBJ2-3|.|TRBV12-5
ASGEGSTDTQY
>TRBJ2-7|TRBD2|TRBV28
ASSLHLAALSYEQY
>TRBJ1-3|.|TRBV9
ASSVRQAAGNTIY
>TRBJ2-7|.|TRBV18
ASSPLTGALDEQY
>TRBJ1-2|.|TRBV5-1
ASSLAAMGQRYGYT
>TRBJ2-5|TRBD2|TRBV7-9
ASSLFASGQETQY
>TRBJ2-1|TRBD2|TRBV2
ASSEWFPAGGFGNEQF
>TRBJ1-1|TRBD1|TRBV9
ASSATHRGNTEAF
>TRBJ2-7|.|TRBV6-5
ASSSGAYEQY
>TRBJ1-3|.|TRBV28
ASSIKGDTIY
>TRBJ1-1|.|TRBV19
ASSTWAPGGNTEAF
>TRBJ2-1|TRBD2|TRBV5-4
ASSAGLAAYNEQF
>TRBJ2-1|.|TRBV11-2
ASSFPTAYNEQF
>TRBJ1-2|TRBD1|TRBV19
ASTYGTGGDYGYT
>TRBJ2-1|TRBD1|TRBV9
ASSPRTGLNGEQF
>TRBJ2-1|TRBD2|TRBV7-9
ASSTHGTSGSMSEQF
>TRBJ2-2|TRBD2|TRBV19
ASSIPLLAANTGELF
>TRBJ1-2|TRBD1|TRBV19
ASGGTGRYGYT
>TRBJ2-5|TRBD1|TRBV5-1
ASSSGTGYQETQY
>TRBJ2-3|TRBD1|TRBV5-4
ASSLSQGADTQY